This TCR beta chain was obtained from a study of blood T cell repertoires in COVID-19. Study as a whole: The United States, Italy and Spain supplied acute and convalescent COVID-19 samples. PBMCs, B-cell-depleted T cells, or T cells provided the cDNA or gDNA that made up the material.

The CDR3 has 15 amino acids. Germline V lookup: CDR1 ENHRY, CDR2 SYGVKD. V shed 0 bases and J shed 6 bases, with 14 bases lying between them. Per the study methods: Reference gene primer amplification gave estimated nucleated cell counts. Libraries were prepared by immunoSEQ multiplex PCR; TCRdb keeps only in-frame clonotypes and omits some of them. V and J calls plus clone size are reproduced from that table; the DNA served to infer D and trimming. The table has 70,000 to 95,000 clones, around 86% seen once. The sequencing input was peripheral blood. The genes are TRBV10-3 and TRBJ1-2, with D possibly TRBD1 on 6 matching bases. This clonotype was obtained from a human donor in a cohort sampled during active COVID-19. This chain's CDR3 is CAISESEQGKHGYTF. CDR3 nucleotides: TGTGCCATCAGTGAGTCGGAACAGGGAAAACATGGCTACACCTTC.